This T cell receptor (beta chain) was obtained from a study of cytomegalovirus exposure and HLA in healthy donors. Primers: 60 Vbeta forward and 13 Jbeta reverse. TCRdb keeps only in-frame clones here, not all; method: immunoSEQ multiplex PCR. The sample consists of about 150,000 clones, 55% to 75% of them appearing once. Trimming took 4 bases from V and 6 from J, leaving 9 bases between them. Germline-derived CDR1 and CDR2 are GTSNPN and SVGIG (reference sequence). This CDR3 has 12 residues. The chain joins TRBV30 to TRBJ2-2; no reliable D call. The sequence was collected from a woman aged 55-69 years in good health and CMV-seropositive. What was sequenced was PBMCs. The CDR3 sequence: CAWNSESGELFF. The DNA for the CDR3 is TGTGCCTGGAATTCGGAGTCCGGGGAGCTGTTTTTT.